This T cell receptor beta chain was recovered during a study of cytomegalovirus exposure and HLA in healthy donors. Findings and caveats of the study: The study found most TCR sequences rare, yet found some public TCRs in many donors. The listing of 150 or so TCR beta chains classed them as cytomegalovirus-associated. Later on, an analysis showed TCR association rates differing by HLA locus, with DRB1 the most and HLA-C the fewest.

In the PCR, 60 Vbeta and 13 Jbeta primers were used. Repertoires were generated with immunoSEQ multiplex PCR, while TCRdb's copy carries only in-frame clones and drops some. The sample carries 100,000 to 150,000 clones, about 80% recorded once. The study did not record CMV serostatus for this donor. This CDR3 is 13 amino acids long. Trimming removed 4 bases at V and 5 bases at J, with 8 bases between. The germline CDR1 and CDR2 sequences are SGHTA and FQGTGA. A note on this clone: Its antigen is not identified.

This rearrangement joins TRBV7-3 to TRBJ2-2; no firm D call. The receptor was isolated from a human donor in good health. Sequencing was carried out using PBMCs. The CDR3 region is CASSSPQTGELFF. CDR3 nucleotide sequence: TGTGCCAGCAGCTCCCCCCAGACCGGGGAGCTGTTTTTT.